This TCR beta chain was identified in a study of tumor-infiltrating lymphocytes in glioblastoma multiforme. V was shortened by 1 base and J by 3 bases, with 16 bases between the two germline ends. The germline CDR1 and CDR2 sequences are SGHAT and FQNNGV. The CDR3 totals 16 residues. TCR beta libraries were built from RNA through three nested multiplex PCR rounds using modified ARM-PCR. No unique molecular identifiers were described for these TCRB libraries. TCRdb re-called the multiplex PCR reads through MiXCR, storing one row per CDR3 protein. This table has fewer than 25,000 distinct CDR3 sequences, 65% to 75% appearing once. This clonotype was detected once. Because it lacks the conserved phenylalanine or tryptophan at the end, this CDR3 is likely a read error.

The sequenced sample was peripheral blood. The source of this sequence is a male donor with glioblastoma. The chain has TRBV11-2 and TRBJ2-7; weak D call: TRBD2 (6 bases). The CDR3 bases are TGTGCCAGCAGCTTAGTTGGTGGCGGGGCGTACTACGAGCAGTACCTC. Residues: CASSLVGGGAYYEQYL.